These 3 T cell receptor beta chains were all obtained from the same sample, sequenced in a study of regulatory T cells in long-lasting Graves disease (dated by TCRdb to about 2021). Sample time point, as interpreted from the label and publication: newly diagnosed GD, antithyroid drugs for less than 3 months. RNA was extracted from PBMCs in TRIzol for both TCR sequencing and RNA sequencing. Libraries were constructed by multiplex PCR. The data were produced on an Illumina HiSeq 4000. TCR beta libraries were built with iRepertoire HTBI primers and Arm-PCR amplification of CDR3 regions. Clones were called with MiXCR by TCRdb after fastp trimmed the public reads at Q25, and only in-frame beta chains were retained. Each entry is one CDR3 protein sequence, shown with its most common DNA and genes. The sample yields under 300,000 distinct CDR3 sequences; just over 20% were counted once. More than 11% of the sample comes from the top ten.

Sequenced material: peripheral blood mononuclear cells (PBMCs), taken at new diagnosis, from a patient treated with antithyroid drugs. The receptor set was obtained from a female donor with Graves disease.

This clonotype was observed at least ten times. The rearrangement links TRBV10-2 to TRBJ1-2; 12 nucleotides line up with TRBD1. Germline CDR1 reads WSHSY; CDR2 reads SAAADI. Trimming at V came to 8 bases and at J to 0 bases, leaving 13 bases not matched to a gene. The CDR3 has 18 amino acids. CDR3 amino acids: CASGGGSGQGASNYGYTF. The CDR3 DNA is TGCGCCAGCGGGGGGGGCTCGGGACAGGGGGCGTCTAACTATGGCTACACCTTC.

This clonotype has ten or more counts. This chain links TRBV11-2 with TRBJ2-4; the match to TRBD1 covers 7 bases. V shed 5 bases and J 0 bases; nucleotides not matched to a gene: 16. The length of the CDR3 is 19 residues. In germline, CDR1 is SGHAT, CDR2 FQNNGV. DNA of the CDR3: TGTGCCAGCAGCCTTGACCGGGACAGCTCTATCCCAGCCAAAAACATTCAGTACTTC. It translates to CASSLDRDSSIPAKNIQYF.

This chain's CDR3 is CASVDWGAAYGYTF. CDR3 sequence (DNA): TGTGCCAGCGTGGATTGGGGGGCGGCCTATGGCTACACCTTC. The V and J genes are TRBV18 and TRBJ1-2; a weak D match, TRBD1 (6 bases). Germline-derived CDR1 and CDR2 are KGHSH and LQKENI. V dropped 8 bases and J dropped 4 bases, with 17 bases sitting between them. This CDR3 has 14 amino acids. The full variable domain, completed using reference TRBV18 and TRBJ1-2, is NAGVMQNPRHLVRRRGQEARLRCSPMKGHSHVYWYRQLPEEGLKFMVYLQKENIIDESGMPKERFSAEFPKEGPSILRIQQVVRGDSAAYFCASVDWGAAYGYTFGSGTRLTVV.